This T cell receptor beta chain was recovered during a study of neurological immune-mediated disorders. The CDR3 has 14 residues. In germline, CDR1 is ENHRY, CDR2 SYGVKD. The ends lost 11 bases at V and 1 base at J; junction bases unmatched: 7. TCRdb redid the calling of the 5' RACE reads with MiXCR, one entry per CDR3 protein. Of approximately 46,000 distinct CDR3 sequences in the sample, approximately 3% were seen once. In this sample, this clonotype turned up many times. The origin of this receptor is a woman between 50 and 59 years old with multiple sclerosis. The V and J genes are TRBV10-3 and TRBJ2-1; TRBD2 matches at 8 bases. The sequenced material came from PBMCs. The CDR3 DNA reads TGTGCCTGCCGGGGACTAGAGTCCTACAATGAGCAGTTCTTC. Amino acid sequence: CACRGLESYNEQFF.